These T cell receptor beta chains were read from a single sample in a study of OX40 agonist ivuxolimab in advanced cancers. TCRdb's copy holds only in-frame clones and misses some; the assay was immunoSEQ multiplex PCR. This sample has approximately 23,000 clones; 65% to 90% occur once, and the top ten carry around 15%. Specimen: CD4+ or CD8+ T cells sorted from blood, collected in a trial of the OX40 agonist ivuxolimab. These TCRs come from an adult with an advanced solid tumor such as melanoma, head and neck, liver or kidney cancer. Each CDR3 is given with its conserved first and last residue. Each record gives: D gene, clone size, J gene, V gene, CDR3 DNA, CDR3 protein. A D gene is named only where the DNA matches it firmly. Clone size is shown for a subset of rows, as once, few, many or a class of expanded clone.

d_call: .
clone_size: .
j_call: TRBJ1-2
v_call: TRBV11-2
cdr3_nt: TGTGCCAGCAGCTTAGGCCGCGGGGGCTACACCTTC
cdr3_aa: CASSLGRGGYTF

d_call: .
clone_size: .
j_call: TRBJ2-3
v_call: TRBV7-9
cdr3_nt: TGTGCCAGCAGCCACCGGGACTTCGCCCAGGAGGCGCAGTATTTT
cdr3_aa: CASSHRDFAQEAQYF

d_call: TRBD2
clone_size: .
j_call: TRBJ2-7
v_call: TRBV5-1
cdr3_nt: TGCGCCAGCAGCCGGGGACTAGCGTTATACGAGCAGTACTTC
cdr3_aa: CASSRGLALYEQYF

d_call: .
clone_size: .
j_call: TRBJ1-5
v_call: TRBV6-1
cdr3_nt: TGTGCCAGCAGTGTGACACTTACGAGCAATCAGCCCCAGCATTTT
cdr3_aa: CASSVTLTSNQPQHF

d_call: TRBD2
clone_size: few
j_call: TRBJ2-2
v_call: TRBV2
cdr3_nt: TGTGCCAGCAGTGGGGGGGGATCCGGCACCGGGGAGCTGTTTTTT
cdr3_aa: CASSGGGSGTGELFF

d_call: .
clone_size: .
j_call: TRBJ2-1
v_call: TRBV5-1
cdr3_nt: TGCGCCAGCAGCTTGTCCGACAGCTCCCAGAAGTCTTACAATGAGCAGTTCTTC
cdr3_aa: CASSLSDSSQKSYNEQFF

d_call: .
clone_size: once
j_call: TRBJ1-2
v_call: TRBV6-5
cdr3_nt: TGTGCCAGCAGTTACAGGCCAGAGGGGTCCTATGGCTACACCTTC
cdr3_aa: CASSYRPEGSYGYTF

d_call: TRBD1
clone_size: .
j_call: TRBJ1-3
v_call: TRBV4-3
cdr3_nt: TGCGCCAGCAGCCAAGACGACAGGGGGTACTCTGGAAACACCATATATTTT
cdr3_aa: CASSQDDRGYSGNTIYF

d_call: TRBD2
clone_size: .
j_call: TRBJ2-7
v_call: TRBV9
cdr3_nt: TGTGCCAGCAGCGGACCCGGGACTAGCGGGAGTGGCTCCTACGAGCAGTACTTC
cdr3_aa: CASSGPGTSGSGSYEQYF

d_call: TRBD2
clone_size: once
j_call: TRBJ2-5
v_call: TRBV15
cdr3_nt: TGTGCCACCAGCAGAGATCGGGGGTTTGCGGGGGGCCGGGAGACCCAGTACTTC
cdr3_aa: CATSRDRGFAGGRETQYF

d_call: TRBD2
clone_size: .
j_call: TRBJ2-3
v_call: TRBV9
cdr3_nt: TGTGCCAGCGATAGCGGGAGGGGCACAGATACGCAGTATTTT
cdr3_aa: CASDSGRGTDTQYF

d_call: TRBD2
clone_size: once
j_call: TRBJ2-5
v_call: TRBV9
cdr3_nt: TGTGCCAGCAGCGTAGGGGCTAGCGGAAGCCAAGAGACCCAGTACTTC
cdr3_aa: CASSVGASGSQETQYF

d_call: TRBD1
clone_size: .
j_call: TRBJ2-4
v_call: TRBV5-4
cdr3_nt: TGTGCCAGCAGCGGAGGGACAGGGGGGGACATTCAGTACTTC
cdr3_aa: CASSGGTGGDIQYF

d_call: TRBD2
clone_size: .
j_call: TRBJ2-1
v_call: TRBV6-6
cdr3_nt: TGTGCCAGCAGTTACCTCCCCAGCGGGAGGCAGAATGAGCAGTTCTTC
cdr3_aa: CASSYLPSGRQNEQFF

d_call: .
clone_size: few
j_call: TRBJ2-7
v_call: TRBV4-3
cdr3_nt: TGCGCCAGCAGCCAAGATCGTCGAGGTGGCAACTACGAGCAGTACTTC
cdr3_aa: CASSQDRRGGNYEQYF

d_call: TRBD2
clone_size: .
j_call: TRBJ2-2
v_call: TRBV4-1
cdr3_nt: TGCGCCAGCAGCCAAAAGCGGGAGGACACCGGGGAGCTGTTTTTT
cdr3_aa: CASSQKREDTGELFF

d_call: TRBD2
clone_size: .
j_call: TRBJ2-1
v_call: TRBV7-9
cdr3_nt: TGTGCCAGCGGCCGGACTAGCGGGGGGGCCTACAATGAGCAGTTCTTC
cdr3_aa: CASGRTSGGAYNEQFF

d_call: .
clone_size: .
j_call: TRBJ1-1
v_call: TRBV6-1
cdr3_nt: TGTGCCAGCAGCAAGGGGCCGTGGACTGAAGCTTTCTTT
cdr3_aa: CASSKGPWTEAFF

d_call: TRBD2
clone_size: .
j_call: TRBJ2-7
v_call: TRBV7-9
cdr3_nt: TGTGCCAGCAGCTCACCCGGACTAGTAGGCTACGAGCAGTACTTC
cdr3_aa: CASSSPGLVGYEQYF

d_call: .
clone_size: .
j_call: TRBJ1-1
v_call: TRBV15
cdr3_nt: TGTGCCACCAGCAGGGAAGCCGGGACTCCGGGCCGGACTGAAGCTTTCTTT
cdr3_aa: CATSREAGTPGRTEAFF

d_call: .
clone_size: .
j_call: TRBJ2-3
v_call: TRBV11-2
cdr3_nt: TGTGCCAGCAGCTTCCGGCGGCCCCTCACAGATACGCAGTATTTT
cdr3_aa: CASSFRRPLTDTQYF

d_call: .
clone_size: few
j_call: TRBJ1-1
v_call: TRBV7-9
cdr3_nt: TGTGCCAGCAGCCCACAATCCACGTACACTGAAGCTTTCTTT
cdr3_aa: CASSPQSTYTEAFF

d_call: TRBD1
clone_size: .
j_call: TRBJ1-2
v_call: TRBV28
cdr3_nt: TGTGCCAGCAGTAACGACAGGGGGTGGCGGTTCTATGGCTACACCTTC
cdr3_aa: CASSNDRGWRFYGYTF

d_call: .
clone_size: .
j_call: TRBJ2-7
v_call: TRBV13
cdr3_nt: TGTGCCAGCAGCCCGGGGCACGGCGCCTACGAGCAGTACTTC
cdr3_aa: CASSPGHGAYEQYF

d_call: .
clone_size: .
j_call: TRBJ2-3
v_call: TRBV9
cdr3_nt: TGTGCCAGCAGCGTTTATGAAGATACGCAGTATTTT
cdr3_aa: CASSVYEDTQYF

d_call: .
clone_size: .
j_call: TRBJ2-7
v_call: TRBV30
cdr3_nt: TGTGCCTGGAGTCAAGGCTACGAGCAGTACTTC
cdr3_aa: CAWSQGYEQYF

d_call: .
clone_size: .
j_call: TRBJ2-7
v_call: TRBV5-1
cdr3_nt: TGCGCCAGCAAAAAACCGGGGGCGGGCGAGCAGTACTTC
cdr3_aa: CASKKPGAGEQYF

d_call: .
clone_size: .
j_call: TRBJ2-7
v_call: TRBV7-9
cdr3_nt: TGTGCCAGCAGCTTAGGGGGACCTGGGACCGCCTACGAGCAGTACTTC
cdr3_aa: CASSLGGPGTAYEQYF

d_call: .
clone_size: .
j_call: TRBJ1-4
v_call: TRBV6-7
cdr3_nt: TGTGCCAGCAGTTCCAGGACTCAATTACCCCCAATTAATGAAAAACTGTTTTTT
cdr3_aa: CASSSRTQLPPINEKLFF

d_call: TRBD1
clone_size: .
j_call: TRBJ2-5
v_call: TRBV14
cdr3_nt: TGTGCCAGCAGCCGAGGCAGGGGGAAGACCCAGTACTTC
cdr3_aa: CASSRGRGKTQYF

d_call: .
clone_size: .
j_call: TRBJ2-7
v_call: TRBV29-1
cdr3_nt: TGCAGCGTTGCCCAAGGGGACGAGGACGAGCAGTACTTC
cdr3_aa: CSVAQGDEDEQYF

d_call: TRBD2
clone_size: .
j_call: TRBJ2-1
v_call: TRBV27
cdr3_nt: TGTGCCAGCAGCCCCGACATCGGGGGGAGCTCCTACAATGAGCAGTTCTTC
cdr3_aa: CASSPDIGGSSYNEQFF

d_call: .
clone_size: .
j_call: TRBJ2-7
v_call: TRBV6-5
cdr3_nt: TGTGCCAGCAGTTACTCGGGCAGGGGGGGAAACGAGCAGTACTTC
cdr3_aa: CASSYSGRGGNEQYF

d_call: .
clone_size: .
j_call: TRBJ2-7
v_call: TRBV6-5
cdr3_nt: TGTGCCAGCAGGCAAGGCTTGGAGGGACCCTACGAGCAGTACTTC
cdr3_aa: CASRQGLEGPYEQYF

d_call: .
clone_size: .
j_call: TRBJ2-7
v_call: TRBV7-9
cdr3_nt: TGTGCCAGCCGATTACCGGGACATGAGACGGGCGGCGACGAGCAGTACTTC
cdr3_aa: CASRLPGHETGGDEQYF

d_call: .
clone_size: once
j_call: TRBJ2-2
v_call: TRBV30
cdr3_nt: TGTGCCTGGAGTGGTGGGCAGGACACCGGGGAGCTGTTTTTT
cdr3_aa: CAWSGGQDTGELFF

d_call: .
clone_size: .
j_call: TRBJ2-5
v_call: TRBV9
cdr3_nt: TGTGCCAGCAGCGCCTCGGGGCGGCCCCAAGAGACCCAGTACTTC
cdr3_aa: CASSASGRPQETQYF

d_call: TRBD2
clone_size: once
j_call: TRBJ2-3
v_call: TRBV11-1
cdr3_nt: TGTGCCAGCAGCTTAGCGTTCGCGGGAGGAACAGATACGCAGTATTTT
cdr3_aa: CASSLAFAGGTDTQYF

d_call: TRBD1
clone_size: few
j_call: TRBJ1-1
v_call: TRBV5-4
cdr3_nt: TGTGCCAGCCGAGGGGGCAGTGACACTGAAGCTTTCTTT
cdr3_aa: CASRGGSDTEAFF

d_call: TRBD2
clone_size: .
j_call: TRBJ2-3
v_call: TRBV9
cdr3_nt: TGTGCCAGCAGCGGATTAGCGGGGGGGCCCCCAGATACGCAGTATTTT
cdr3_aa: CASSGLAGGPPDTQYF

d_call: .
clone_size: .
j_call: TRBJ1-2
v_call: TRBV21-1
cdr3_nt: TGTGCCAGCAGCAAAGTTAGAAGGTACTTTAACTATGGCTACACCTTC
cdr3_aa: CASSKVRRYFNYGYTF

d_call: TRBD2
clone_size: once
j_call: TRBJ2-3
v_call: TRBV12-5
cdr3_nt: TGTGCTAGTGGTTCCCCCCGCGGGGGGATTTCAGATACGCAGTATTTT
cdr3_aa: CASGSPRGGISDTQYF

d_call: .
clone_size: .
j_call: TRBJ1-2
v_call: TRBV19
cdr3_nt: TGTGCCAGTAGTATTCAAGGTAAGAACTATGGCTACACCTTC
cdr3_aa: CASSIQGKNYGYTF

d_call: .
clone_size: .
j_call: TRBJ2-5
v_call: TRBV7-6
cdr3_nt: TGTGCCAGCACGACAATACTAGGGAGAGGTCTCCAAGAGACCCAGTACTTC
cdr3_aa: CASTTILGRGLQETQYF

d_call: TRBD1
clone_size: .
j_call: TRBJ2-5
v_call: TRBV4-3
cdr3_nt: TGCGCCAGCAGCCAAGAGTTTGGACAGGGTATCCAAGAGACCCAGTACTTC
cdr3_aa: CASSQEFGQGIQETQYF

d_call: .
clone_size: .
j_call: TRBJ1-1
v_call: TRBV30
cdr3_nt: TGTGCCTGGACTGTTCAATTGAACACTGAAGCTTTCTTT
cdr3_aa: CAWTVQLNTEAFF

d_call: TRBD1
clone_size: .
j_call: TRBJ1-2
v_call: TRBV6-1
cdr3_nt: TGTGCCAGCAGTGACGGGACAGGACATAACTATGGCTACACCTTC
cdr3_aa: CASSDGTGHNYGYTF

d_call: .
clone_size: .
j_call: TRBJ1-1
v_call: TRBV28
cdr3_nt: TGTGCCAGCACCTCCGGCGGGGGCCAAGCTTTCTTT
cdr3_aa: CASTSGGGQAFF

d_call: .
clone_size: .
j_call: TRBJ2-7
v_call: TRBV29-1
cdr3_nt: TGCAGCGTTGAGTGTTTTAACTCCTCCTACGAGCAGTACTTC
cdr3_aa: CSVECFNSSYEQYF

d_call: .
clone_size: .
j_call: TRBJ2-1
v_call: TRBV27
cdr3_nt: TGTGCCAGCACCCAAAACGGACAGTCGAACAATGAGCAGTTCTTC
cdr3_aa: CASTQNGQSNNEQFF

d_call: TRBD2
clone_size: .
j_call: TRBJ2-5
v_call: TRBV27
cdr3_nt: TGTGCCAGCAGTTTACGAGGGGGCGCTAGCGGGAGGCCAGGGGAGACCCAGTACTTC
cdr3_aa: CASSLRGGASGRPGETQYF

d_call: TRBD1
clone_size: .
j_call: TRBJ1-6
v_call: TRBV27
cdr3_nt: TGTGCCAGCAGTTTAGATACAGGGGTAAATTCACCCCTCCACTTT
cdr3_aa: CASSLDTGVNSPLHF

d_call: .
clone_size: .
j_call: TRBJ2-7
v_call: TRBV5-1
cdr3_nt: TGCGCCAGCAGCTTGGCGGCCCCACAAGAGGCATCCTACGAGCAGTACTTC
cdr3_aa: CASSLAAPQEASYEQYF

d_call: TRBD2
clone_size: .
j_call: TRBJ2-1
v_call: TRBV5-1
cdr3_nt: TGCGCCAGCAGCCTAGCGGGAGGTTACTACAATGAGCAGTTCTTC
cdr3_aa: CASSLAGGYYNEQFF

d_call: .
clone_size: .
j_call: TRBJ1-2
v_call: TRBV28
cdr3_nt: TGTGCCAGCAGTTTGGGATGGGCCTCTACGGGTGGCTACACCTTC
cdr3_aa: CASSLGWASTGGYTF

d_call: .
clone_size: .
j_call: TRBJ1-3
v_call: TRBV5-1
cdr3_nt: TGCGCCAGCACCACGTCCCCGCCAGGGAAGGGAAACACCATATATTTT
cdr3_aa: CASTTSPPGKGNTIYF

d_call: TRBD1
clone_size: .
j_call: TRBJ2-7
v_call: TRBV2
cdr3_nt: TGTGCCAGCCAGACAGGGGTATACGAGCAGTACTTC
cdr3_aa: CASQTGVYEQYF

d_call: .
clone_size: .
j_call: TRBJ2-5
v_call: TRBV7-3
cdr3_nt: TGTGCCAGCAGCTCCCGGGATCTAGGGACCCAGTACTTC
cdr3_aa: CASSSRDLGTQYF